This note documents a single T cell receptor beta chain sequence. Its target antigen remains unknown. There are no base qualities to consult, and no much larger clone falls within one base. This same CDR3 is encoded by further DNA sequences in the sample. The data originate from a study of shared clonotypes between healthy human individuals (dated by TCRdb to 2019 to 2021). Describing the broader study: The cohort included a few men and a couple of women between 18 and 49 years of age. Per donor, leukapheresis produced somewhere between about 0.9 and 9.5 billion PBMCs. To increase sequencing depth and limit assay-specific biases, different laboratories used diverse techniques to prepare libraries and sequence TCR repertoires. Per donor, three plates each were used for CD4 naive and CD4 memory, two for CD8 naive, and one for CD8 memory. Blood TCR repertoires of five healthy adults were deeply sequenced to estimate repertoire size and the extent of clonotype sharing between individuals. Overall study outcomes, separate from this receptor: Larger estimated clonotype richness was generally found for naive subsets than for memory subsets. Sampling was restricted to blood, and TCR repertoires in tissue are likely to differ from TCR repertoires in blood. Incomplete sequencing was indicated by rarefaction of sorted-subset datasets, despite the large sequencing depth. Because the study included a small number of donors, the genetic and exposure-history diversity represented was limited. Higher generation probabilities were observed for clonotypes shared by all four sorted-subset donors than for non-shared clonotypes. Based on pairwise subsampling, the degree of clonotype sharing among donors was expected to be affected by sequencing depth. When four donors were compared, the shared fraction of clonotypes was around 4.6% for naive CD4, roughly 3.3% for naive CD8, roughly 2.5% for memory CD4, and 0.4% for memory CD8.

Using the deep immunoSEQ assay, multiplex PCR amplified TCR CDR3 regions from genomic DNA. For each cell subset, the extracted genomic DNA was distributed evenly across all wells of several immunoSEQ 96-well plates, and each plate served as one replicate. For sorted subsets, approximately 0.2 ug of genomic DNA, equivalent to 25,000 to 35,000 T cell genomes, went into each replicate PCR. The purified libraries were quantified using a Qubit 3.0 fluorometer, sized with a Bioanalyzer 2100, and then quantified again using the KAPA Library Quantification kit. Each immunoSEQ 96-well plate was sequenced on its own single-read 150-cycle Illumina NextSeq 550 flow cell. The authors processed their data as follows. Because the immunoSEQ output held only junctional sequences and lacked quality scores, the filtering could not match the filtering applied to full-length reads. Sequences were annotated with PyIR, a Python wrapper for IgBLAST v1.9, and V/J genes and CDR3 were assigned using IMGT germline references. Reads were filtered out if the reads had weak V/J assignments (E-value above 1e-6), no CDR3, stop codons, out-of-frame junctions, or ambiguous translated residues. V3J clonotypes were defined by identical inferred V gene, J gene, and CDR3 amino acid sequence. To compute the percentage overlap between repertoires, the number of shared unique clonotypes was divided by the size of the smaller repertoire. Three approaches were used to assess repertoire richness: RTK rarefaction, the Chao1 estimator, and Recon v2.1 estimates of unobserved clonotypes. For all TCRbeta clonotypes obtained by the gDNA method from a handful of donors, generation probabilities were computed with OLGA. The table comes from immuneACCESS by way of TCRdb, which keeps in-frame sequences with V and J called. Part of the clones is missing from these tables; in studies checked, under half for an unresolved V gene and the rest for unknown reasons. D and trimming come from the DNA, and the V and J calls and clone size come from that table. This sample has approximately 2.5 million clones in its table, and roughly 93% of those were observed once. The ten largest account for approximately 0.37% of the sample.

The donors were healthy, HIV-negative adults with no recently reported acute infections or vaccinations. Only Caucasian adults living in Nashville, Tennessee, USA were represented among the donors. CD4+ T cells were enriched by magnetic negative selection; naive cells were then positively selected on CD45RA, and the negative fraction formed the memory subset. After blood collection by leukapheresis, PBMCs were isolated using Ficoll-Histopaque density gradient centrifugation and then cryopreserved in the vapor phase of liquid nitrogen. Analytical flow cytometry was used to check the purity and quantity of every magnetically sorted T cell population. Each sorted fraction had its genomic DNA isolated and then quantified by UV absorbance on a Nanodrop 2000c. The junction carries 12 bases between V and J, which are trimmed by 4 bases and 1 base respectively. From the cysteine up to the phenylalanine, the CDR3 has a length of 15 residues. Only the CDR3 DNA stays, 45 bases, in frame from base 1. For CDR1 and CDR2, the germline V gene lists SGHTA and FQGTGA.

The chain joins TRBV7-3 to TRBJ2-3, with TRBD1 tentatively as D gene (6 bases match). The specimen sequenced was naive CD4+ T cells from PBMCs. This specimen's cell subset or site label, interpreted: CD45RA+ positively selected. The receptor was isolated from a man in his late teens or twenties in good health. Some clones in this sample may be carry-over from other donors' samples. This receptor carries the CDR3 CASSSRGPGTDTQYF. The DNA sequence is TGTGCCAGCAGCTCCAGGGGTCCTGGCACAGATACGCAGTATTTT.